The clone carrying this TCR beta chain showed up many times. Its antigen is unidentified. Diagnosis of hyperthyroidism was new in patients aged 18 to 65, and its duration was under 2 months. This sample is part of a study of T cells in Graves' hyperthyroidism and ophthalmopathy. Amplification of TCR beta CDR3 regions was performed using RNA transcripts as template. The primer set for the first-round RT-PCR of the TCR CDR3 was HTBI. TCRdb re-called the multiplex PCR reads with MiXCR, one entry per CDR3 protein. The sample contains over 700,000 distinct CDR3 sequences, about 38% of which appear only once. Findings and caveats of the study: The authors' 13 V-J model separated ophthalmopathy from stable hyperthyroidism. Blood samples included most of the expanded thyroid clonotypes exceeding 0.001.

The sequence was collected from a young man with Graves' hyperthyroidism. Sequencing input: blood.

The CDR3: CASSLVPSSGFDEQYF. CDR3 sequence (DNA): TGTGCCAGCAGCTTAGTCCCTAGTAGCGGATTTGACGAGCAGTACTTC. The chain uses TRBV7-6 and TRBJ2-7; a weak D match, TRBD2 (6 bases). This CDR3 has 16 residues. CDR1 and CDR2 (germline): SGHVS, FNYEAQ. Trimming removed 1 base at V and 5 bases at J, with 18 bases between.